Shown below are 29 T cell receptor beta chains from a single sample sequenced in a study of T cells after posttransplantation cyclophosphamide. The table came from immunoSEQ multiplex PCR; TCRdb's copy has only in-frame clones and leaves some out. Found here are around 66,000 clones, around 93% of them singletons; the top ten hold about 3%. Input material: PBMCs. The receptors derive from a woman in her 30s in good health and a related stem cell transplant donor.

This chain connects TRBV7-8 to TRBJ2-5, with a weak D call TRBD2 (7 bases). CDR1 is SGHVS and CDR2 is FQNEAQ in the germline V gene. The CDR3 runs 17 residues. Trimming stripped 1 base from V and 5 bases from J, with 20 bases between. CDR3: CASSLGPLGGHRETQYF. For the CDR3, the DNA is TGTGCCAGCAGCTTAGGGCCGTTGGGGGGGCACAGGGAGACCCAGTACTTC.

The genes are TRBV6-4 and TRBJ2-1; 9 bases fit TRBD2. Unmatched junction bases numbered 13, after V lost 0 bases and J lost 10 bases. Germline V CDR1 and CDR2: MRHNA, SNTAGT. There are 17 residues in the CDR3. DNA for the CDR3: TGTGCCAGCAGTGACTCGAAATCTTGCGGGGGGGCGTGGGAGCAGTTCTTC. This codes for CASSDSKSCGGAWEQFF.

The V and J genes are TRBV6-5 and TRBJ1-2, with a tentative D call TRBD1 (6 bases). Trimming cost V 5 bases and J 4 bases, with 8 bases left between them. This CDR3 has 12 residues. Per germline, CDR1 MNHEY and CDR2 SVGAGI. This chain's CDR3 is CASSPGAYGYTF. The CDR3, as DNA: TGTGCCAGCAGTCCAGGGGCCTATGGCTACACCTTC.

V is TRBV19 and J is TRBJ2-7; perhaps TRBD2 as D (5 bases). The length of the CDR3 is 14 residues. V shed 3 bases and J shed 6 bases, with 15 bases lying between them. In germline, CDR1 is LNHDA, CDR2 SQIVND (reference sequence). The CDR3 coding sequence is TGTGCCAGTAGTATCCCCGGGGTGTTTGCCGAGCAGTACTTC. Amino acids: CASSIPGVFAEQYF.

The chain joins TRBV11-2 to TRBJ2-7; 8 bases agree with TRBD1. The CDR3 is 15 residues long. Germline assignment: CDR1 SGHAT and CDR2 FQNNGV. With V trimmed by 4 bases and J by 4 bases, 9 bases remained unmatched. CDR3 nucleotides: TGTGCCAGCAGCTCCCCCAGACAGGGGCTATACGAGCAGTACTTC. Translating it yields CASSSPRQGLYEQYF. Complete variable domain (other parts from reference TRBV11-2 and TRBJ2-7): EAGVAQSPRYKIIEKRQSVAFWCNPISGHATLYWYQQILGQGPKLLIQFQNNGVVDDSQLPKDRFSAERLKGVDSTLKIQPAKLEDSAVYLCASSSPRQGLYEQYFGPGTRLTVT.

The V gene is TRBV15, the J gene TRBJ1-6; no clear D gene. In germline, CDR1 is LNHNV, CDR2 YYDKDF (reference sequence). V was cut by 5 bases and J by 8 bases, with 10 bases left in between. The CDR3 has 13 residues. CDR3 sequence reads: CATSLTQDSPLHF. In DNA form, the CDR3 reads TGTGCCACCAGCCTAACCCAGGATTCACCCCTCCACTTT.

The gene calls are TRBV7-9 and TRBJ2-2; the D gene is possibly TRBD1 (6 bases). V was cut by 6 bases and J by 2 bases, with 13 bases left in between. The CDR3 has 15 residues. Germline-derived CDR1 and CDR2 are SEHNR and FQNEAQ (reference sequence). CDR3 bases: TGTGCCAGCAGTCCTGGACAGAAAAACACCGGGGAGCTGTTTTTT. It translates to CASSPGQKNTGELFF.

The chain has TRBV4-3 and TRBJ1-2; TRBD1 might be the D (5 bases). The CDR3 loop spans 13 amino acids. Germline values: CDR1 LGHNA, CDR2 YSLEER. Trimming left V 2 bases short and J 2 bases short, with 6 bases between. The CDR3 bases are TGCGCCAGCAGCCAAAACAGGAACTATGGCTACACCTTC. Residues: CASSQNRNYGYTF.

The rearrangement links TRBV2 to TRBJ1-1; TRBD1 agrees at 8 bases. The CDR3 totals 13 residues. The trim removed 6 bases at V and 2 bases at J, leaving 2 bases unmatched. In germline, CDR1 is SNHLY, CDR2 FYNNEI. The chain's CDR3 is CASRGQENTEAFF. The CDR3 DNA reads TGTGCCAGCAGGGGACAGGAAAACACTGAAGCTTTCTTT.

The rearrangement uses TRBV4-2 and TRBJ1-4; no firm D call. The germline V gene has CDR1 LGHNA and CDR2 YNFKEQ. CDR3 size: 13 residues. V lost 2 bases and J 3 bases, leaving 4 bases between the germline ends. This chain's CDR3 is CASSQRPNEKLFF. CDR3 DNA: TGTGCCAGCAGCCAACGGCCTAATGAAAAACTGTTTTTT.

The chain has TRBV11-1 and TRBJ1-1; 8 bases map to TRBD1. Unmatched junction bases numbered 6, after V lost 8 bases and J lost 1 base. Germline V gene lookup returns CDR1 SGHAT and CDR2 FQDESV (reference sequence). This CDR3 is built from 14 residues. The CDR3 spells CASGVDRGNTEAFF. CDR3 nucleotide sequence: TGTGCCAGCGGGGTAGACAGGGGGAACACTGAAGCTTTCTTT. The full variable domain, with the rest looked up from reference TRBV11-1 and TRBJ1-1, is EAEVAQSPRYKITEKSQAVAFWCDPISGHATLYWYRQILGQGPELLVQFQDESVVDDSQLPKDRFSAERLKGVDSTLKIQPAELGDSAMYLCASGVDRGNTEAFFGQGTRLTVV.

CDR3 amino acids: CASRESIAGNEQFF. The DNA of the CDR3 is TGTGCCAGTAGGGAAAGCATCGCCGGCAATGAGCAGTTCTTC. This sequence joins TRBV19 and TRBJ2-1, with D uncertain. Germline CDR1 reads LNHDA; CDR2 reads SQIVND (reference sequence). The ends were cut back, 6 bases at V and 6 bases at J, with 15 bases in the middle. The CDR3 has 14 residues.

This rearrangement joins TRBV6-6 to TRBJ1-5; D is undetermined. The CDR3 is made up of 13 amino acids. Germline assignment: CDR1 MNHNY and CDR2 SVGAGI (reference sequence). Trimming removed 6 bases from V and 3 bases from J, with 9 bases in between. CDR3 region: CASRKGSNQPQHF. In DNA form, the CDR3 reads TGTGCCAGCAGAAAGGGCTCCAATCAGCCCCAGCATTTT.

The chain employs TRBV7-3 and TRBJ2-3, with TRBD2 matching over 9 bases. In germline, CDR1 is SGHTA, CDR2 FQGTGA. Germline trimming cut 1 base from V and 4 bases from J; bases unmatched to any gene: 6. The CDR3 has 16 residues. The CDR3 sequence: CASSLSGAGGPDTQYF. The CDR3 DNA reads TGTGCCAGCAGCTTAAGTGGGGCGGGGGGGCCAGATACGCAGTATTTT. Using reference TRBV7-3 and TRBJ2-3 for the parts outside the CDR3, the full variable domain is GAGVSQTPSNKVTEKGKYVELRCDPISGHTALYWYRQSLGQGPEFLIYFQGTGAADDSGLPNDRFFAVRPEGSVSTLKIQRTERGDSAVYLCASSLSGAGGPDTQYFGPGTRLTVL.

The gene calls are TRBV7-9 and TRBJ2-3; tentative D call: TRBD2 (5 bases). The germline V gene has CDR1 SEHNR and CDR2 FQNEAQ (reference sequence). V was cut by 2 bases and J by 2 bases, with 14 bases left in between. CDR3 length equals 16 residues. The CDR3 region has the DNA TGTGCCAGCAGCTTACTGAGTCCAGGACTCACAGATACGCAGTATTTT. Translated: CASSLLSPGLTDTQYF.

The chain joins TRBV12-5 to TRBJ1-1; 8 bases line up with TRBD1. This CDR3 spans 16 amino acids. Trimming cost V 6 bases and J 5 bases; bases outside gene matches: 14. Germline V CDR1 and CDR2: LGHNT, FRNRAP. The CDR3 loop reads CASGLRTGRGGTEAFF. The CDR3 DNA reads TGTGCTAGTGGCCTAAGGACAGGGCGGGGGGGAACTGAAGCTTTCTTT.

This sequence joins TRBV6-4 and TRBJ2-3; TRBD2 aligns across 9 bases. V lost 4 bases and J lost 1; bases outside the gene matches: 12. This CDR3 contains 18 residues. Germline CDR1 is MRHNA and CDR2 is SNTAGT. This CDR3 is CASSARRPAGGRTDTQYF. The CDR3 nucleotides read TGTGCCAGCAGTGCCCGCCGGCCGGCGGGGGGGCGCACAGATACGCAGTATTTT.

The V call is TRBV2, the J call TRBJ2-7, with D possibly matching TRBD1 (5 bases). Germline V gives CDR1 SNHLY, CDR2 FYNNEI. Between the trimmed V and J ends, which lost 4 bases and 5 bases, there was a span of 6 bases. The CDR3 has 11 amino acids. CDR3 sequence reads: CASSGRDEQYF. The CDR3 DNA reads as TGTGCCAGCAGTGGCAGGGACGAGCAGTACTTC.

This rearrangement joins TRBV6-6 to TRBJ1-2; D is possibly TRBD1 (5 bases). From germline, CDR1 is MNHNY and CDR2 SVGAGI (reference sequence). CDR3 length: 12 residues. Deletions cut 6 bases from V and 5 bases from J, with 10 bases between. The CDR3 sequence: CASRTAGYGYTF. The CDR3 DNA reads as TGTGCCAGCAGGACAGCTGGATATGGCTACACCTTC.

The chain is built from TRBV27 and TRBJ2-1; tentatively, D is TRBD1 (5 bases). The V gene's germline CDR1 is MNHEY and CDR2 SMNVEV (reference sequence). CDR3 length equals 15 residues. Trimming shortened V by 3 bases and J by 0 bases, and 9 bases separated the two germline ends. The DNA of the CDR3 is TGTGCCAGCAGTTTGGACACCTACTCCTACAATGAGCAGTTCTTC. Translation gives CASSLDTYSYNEQFF.

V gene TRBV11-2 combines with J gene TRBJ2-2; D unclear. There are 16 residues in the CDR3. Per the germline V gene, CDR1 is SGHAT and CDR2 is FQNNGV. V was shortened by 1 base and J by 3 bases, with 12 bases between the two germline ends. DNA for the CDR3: TGTGCCAGCAGCTTAGGTACCCCTTGGGACACCGGGGAGCTGTTTTTT. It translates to CASSLGTPWDTGELFF.

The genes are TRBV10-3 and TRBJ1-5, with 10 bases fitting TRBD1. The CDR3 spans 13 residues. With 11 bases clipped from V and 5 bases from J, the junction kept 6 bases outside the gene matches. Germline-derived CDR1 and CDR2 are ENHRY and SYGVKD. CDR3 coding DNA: TGTGCCGCCCGGGACAGGGGCGATCAGCCCCAGCATTTT. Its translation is CAARDRGDQPQHF.

CDR3 nucleotide sequence: TGTGCCAGTAGAGTCGGACAGGGTAAGATTGGCAATCAGCCCCAGCATTTT. The encoded protein is CASRVGQGKIGNQPQHF. The V call is TRBV19, the J call TRBJ1-5; 8 bases match TRBD1. The germline V gene encodes CDR1 LNHDA and CDR2 SQIVND (reference sequence). The CDR3 covers 17 residues. V shed 6 bases, J shed 2 bases, and the junction held 12 bases outside the gene matches.

CDR3 nucleotides: TGTGCCAGCAGCTTAGACGAGGGCGCGGATGGCTACACCTTC. Amino acids: CASSLDEGADGYTF. The V and J genes are TRBV7-9 and TRBJ1-2; D unresolved. CDR3 length: 14 amino acids. Germline CDR1 is SEHNR and CDR2 is FQNEAQ (reference sequence). V was pared by 1 base and J by 6 bases, with 12 bases between.

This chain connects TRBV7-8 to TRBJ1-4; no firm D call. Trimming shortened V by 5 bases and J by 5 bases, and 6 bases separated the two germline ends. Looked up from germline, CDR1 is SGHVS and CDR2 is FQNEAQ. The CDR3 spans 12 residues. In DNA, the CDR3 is TGTGCCAGCAGCCAAAAGAATGAAAAACTGTTTTTT. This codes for CASSQKNEKLFF. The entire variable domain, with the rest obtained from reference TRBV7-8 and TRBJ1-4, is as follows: GAGVSQSPRYKVAKRGQDVALRCDPISGHVSLFWYQQALGQGPEFLTYFQNEAQLDKSGLPSDRFFAERPEGSVSTLKIQRTQQEDSAVYLCASSQKNEKLFFGSGTQLSVL.

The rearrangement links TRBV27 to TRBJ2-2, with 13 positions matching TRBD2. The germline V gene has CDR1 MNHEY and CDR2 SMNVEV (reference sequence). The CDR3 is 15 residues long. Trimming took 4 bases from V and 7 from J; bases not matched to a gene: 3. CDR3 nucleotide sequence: TGTGCCAGCAGTTCACTAGCGGGGGGGAGCGGGGAGCTGTTTTTT. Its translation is CASSSLAGGSGELFF.

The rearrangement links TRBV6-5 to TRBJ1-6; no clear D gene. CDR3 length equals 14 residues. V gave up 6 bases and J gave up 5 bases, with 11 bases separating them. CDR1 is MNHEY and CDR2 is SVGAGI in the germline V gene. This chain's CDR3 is CASRPERNNSPLHF. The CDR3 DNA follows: TGTGCCAGCAGGCCCGAAAGAAATAATTCACCCCTCCACTTT.

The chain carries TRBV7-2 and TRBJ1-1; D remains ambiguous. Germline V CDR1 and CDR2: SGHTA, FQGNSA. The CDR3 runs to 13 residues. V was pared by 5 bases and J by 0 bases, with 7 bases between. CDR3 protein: CASSQQMNTEAFF. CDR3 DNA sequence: TGTGCCAGCAGCCAACAGATGAACACTGAAGCTTTCTTT.

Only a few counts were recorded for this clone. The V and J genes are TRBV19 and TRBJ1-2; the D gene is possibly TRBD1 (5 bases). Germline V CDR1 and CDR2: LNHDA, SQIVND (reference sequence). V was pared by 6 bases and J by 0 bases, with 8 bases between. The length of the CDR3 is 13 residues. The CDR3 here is CASSRTPNYGYTF. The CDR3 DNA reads TGTGCCAGTAGCCGGACACCTAACTATGGCTACACCTTC.